These 6 T cell receptor beta chains were sequenced from one sample in a study of control samples from healthy donors and cancer patients. Measured with immunoSEQ multiplex PCR; TCRdb has only the in-frame clones, and not every one. This table has 50,000 to 70,000 clones, around 90% appearing once. Sequenced sample: blood. The source is a man aged 50 or older in good health.

This clone occurred a few times. The CDR3 nucleotides read TGTGCCAGCAGCCAGATAGTCGGACAGGGCTTCACAGATACGCAGTATTTT. This translates into CASSQIVGQGFTDTQYF. The rearrangement joins TRBV7-9 to TRBJ2-3; 8 nucleotides align to TRBD1. V lost 5 bases, J lost 2 bases, and 12 bases stayed unmatched. The CDR3 spans 17 residues. Germline-derived CDR1 and CDR2 are SEHNR and FQNEAQ (reference sequence).

This clone was seen only once. The rearrangement joins TRBV4-2 to TRBJ2-3, with 11 bases that match TRBD2. V lost 3 bases and J lost 1; bases outside the gene matches: 6. From germline, CDR1 is LGHNA and CDR2 YNFKEQ. This CDR3 region has 17 residues. The CDR3 DNA is TGTGCCAGCAGCCAGGGACTAGCGGAGACGGGCACAGATACGCAGTATTTT. Amino acids: CASSQGLAETGTDTQYF.

In this sample, this clone turned up a few times. V usage is TRBV28 and J usage is TRBJ1-3, with D possibly TRBD1 on 5 matching bases. Trimming removed 6 bases at V and 0 bases at J, with 6 bases between. Germline assignment: CDR1 MDHEN and CDR2 SYDVKM. The CDR3 is 13 amino acids. CDR3 sequence: CASSRASGNTIYF. The DNA for the CDR3 is TGTGCCAGCAGCAGGGCCTCTGGAAACACCATATATTTT.

The rearrangement joins TRBV29-1 to TRBJ1-2; 7 bases match TRBD1. Germline CDR1 reads SQVTM; CDR2 reads ANQGSEA. The CDR3 consists of 13 residues. V was pared by 5 bases and J by 8 bases, with 11 bases of the junction left unmatched. The CDR3 DNA is TGCAGCGTTCGGGACGAGACAGGGTGGGGCTACACCTTC. Residues: CSVRDETGWGYTF.

The sample holds one count of this clone. V and J are TRBV19 and TRBJ2-7; 8 bases are shared with TRBD1. V was clipped by 5 bases and J by 7 bases; unmatched bases: 7. CDR1 and CDR2 from the germline V gene are LNHDA and SQIVND (reference sequence). This CDR3 contains 13 residues. CDR3 nucleotide sequence: TGTGCCAGTAGTTTCCAGGGGGCGAGGGAGCAGTACTTC. Translated, it gives CASSFQGAREQYF.

The chain uses TRBV27 and TRBJ2-7, with D hard to call. Germline values: CDR1 MNHEY, CDR2 SMNVEV (reference sequence). The CDR3 contains 14 residues. V gave up 6 bases and J gave up 0 bases, with 12 bases separating them. CDR3 region: CASSFLGPSYEQYF. The CDR3 DNA follows: TGTGCCAGCAGCTTCCTCGGCCCCTCCTACGAGCAGTACTTC.